The 2 T cell receptor beta chains given below trace back to one sample, sequenced in a study of cytomegalovirus exposure and HLA in healthy donors. 13 Jbeta primers and 60 Vbeta primers were used for the PCR. Assay: immunoSEQ multiplex PCR; the TCRdb copy retains only in-frame clones and omits some. Counted here are about 93,000 clones, about two thirds occurring once; the ten biggest clones make up approximately 6.3%. Sequenced material: PBMCs. The receptors come from a boy between 10 and 17 years old in good health and CMV-seropositive.

The V and J genes are TRBV2 and TRBJ1-5; weak D call: TRBD1 (6 bases). CDR3 size: 14 residues. V lost 4 bases and J 5 bases, leaving 12 bases between the germline ends. Germline V CDR1 and CDR2: SNHLY, FYNNEI. CDR3 nucleotide sequence: TGTGCCAGCAGTGTGGAGGGGGGGGATCAGCCCCAGCATTTT. Encoded protein: CASSVEGGDQPQHF.

The rearrangement links TRBV11-2 to TRBJ2-1, with unresolved D. V lost 1 base and J lost 6, with 13 bases in between. Per germline, CDR1 SGHAT and CDR2 FQNNGV. The CDR3 runs to 15 residues. CDR3 protein: CASSLGGANLNEQFF. The CDR3 bases are TGTGCCAGCAGCTTAGGAGGCGCTAACCTCAATGAGCAGTTCTTC. The whole variable domain, remainder taken from reference TRBV11-2 and TRBJ2-1, is EAGVAQSPRYKIIEKRQSVAFWCNPISGHATLYWYQQILGQGPKLLIQFQNNGVVDDSQLPKDRFSAERLKGVDSTLKIQPAKLEDSAVYLCASSLGGANLNEQFFGPGTRLTVL.